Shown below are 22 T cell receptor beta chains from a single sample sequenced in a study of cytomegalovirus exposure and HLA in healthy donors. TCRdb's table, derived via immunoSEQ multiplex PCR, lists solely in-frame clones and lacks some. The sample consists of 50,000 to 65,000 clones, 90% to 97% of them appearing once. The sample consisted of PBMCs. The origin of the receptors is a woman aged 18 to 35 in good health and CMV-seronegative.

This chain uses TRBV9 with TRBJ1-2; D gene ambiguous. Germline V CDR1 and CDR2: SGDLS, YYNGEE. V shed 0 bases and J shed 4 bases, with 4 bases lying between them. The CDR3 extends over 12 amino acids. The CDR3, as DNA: TGTGCCAGCAGCGTAGGAGGCTATGGCTACACCTTC. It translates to CASSVGGYGYTF.

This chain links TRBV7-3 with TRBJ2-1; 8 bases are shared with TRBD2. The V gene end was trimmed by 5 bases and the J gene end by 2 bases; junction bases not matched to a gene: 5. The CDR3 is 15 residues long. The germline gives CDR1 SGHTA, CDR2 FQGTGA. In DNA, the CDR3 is TGTGCCAGCAGCCCGGGGGGGGGCACCTACAATGAGCAGTTCTTC. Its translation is CASSPGGGTYNEQFF.

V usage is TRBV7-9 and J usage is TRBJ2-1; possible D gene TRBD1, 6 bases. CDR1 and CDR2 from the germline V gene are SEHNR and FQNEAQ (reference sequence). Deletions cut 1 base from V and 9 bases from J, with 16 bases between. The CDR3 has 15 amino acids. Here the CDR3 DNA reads TGTGCCAGCAGCTTAGTAGGGCCAGGGGTAGGTGAGCAGTTCTTC. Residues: CASSLVGPGVGEQFF.

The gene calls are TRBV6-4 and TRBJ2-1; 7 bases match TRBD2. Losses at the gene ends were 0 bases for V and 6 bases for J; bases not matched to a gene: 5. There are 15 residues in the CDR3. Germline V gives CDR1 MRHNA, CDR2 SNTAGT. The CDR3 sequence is CASSDSGGDLNEQFF. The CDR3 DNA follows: TGTGCCAGCAGTGACTCGGGGGGGGACCTCAATGAGCAGTTCTTC.

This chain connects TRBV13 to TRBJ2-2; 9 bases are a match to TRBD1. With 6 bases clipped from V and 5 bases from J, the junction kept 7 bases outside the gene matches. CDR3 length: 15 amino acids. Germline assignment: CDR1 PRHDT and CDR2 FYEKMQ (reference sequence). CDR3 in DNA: TGTGCCAGCAGACCCGGACAGGGGAGGACCGGGGAGCTGTTTTTT. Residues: CASRPGQGRTGELFF.

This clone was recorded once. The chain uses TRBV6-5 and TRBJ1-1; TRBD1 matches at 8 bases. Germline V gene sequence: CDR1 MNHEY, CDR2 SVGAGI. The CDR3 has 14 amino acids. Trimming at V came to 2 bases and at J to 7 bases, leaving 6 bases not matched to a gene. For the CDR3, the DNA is TGTGCCAGCAGTTACGGGACAGGAGAGTTTGAAGCTTTCTTT. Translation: CASSYGTGEFEAFF.

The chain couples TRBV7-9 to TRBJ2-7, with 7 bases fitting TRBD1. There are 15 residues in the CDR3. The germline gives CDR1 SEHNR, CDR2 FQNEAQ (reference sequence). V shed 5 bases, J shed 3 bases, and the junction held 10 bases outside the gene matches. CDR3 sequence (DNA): TGTGCCAGCAGCGAACAGGGGCCCCCCTACTACGAGCAGTACTTC. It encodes CASSEQGPPYYEQYF.

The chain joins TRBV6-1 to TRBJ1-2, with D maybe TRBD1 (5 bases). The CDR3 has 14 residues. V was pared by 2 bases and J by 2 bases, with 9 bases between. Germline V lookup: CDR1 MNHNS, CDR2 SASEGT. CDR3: CASSERRDNYGYTF. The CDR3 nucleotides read TGTGCCAGCAGTGAAAGGAGGGACAACTATGGCTACACCTTC.

DNA of the CDR3: TGTGCCAGCAGCTTCGGGGGACAGGGAGTCGGAGCTTTCTTT. Translated: CASSFGGQGVGAFF. This sequence joins TRBV5-4 and TRBJ1-1, with 9 bases fitting TRBD1. Trimming took 2 bases from V and 10 from J; bases not matched to a gene: 9. Germline V gene sequence: CDR1 SGHNT, CDR2 YYREEE (reference sequence). This CDR3 has 14 residues.

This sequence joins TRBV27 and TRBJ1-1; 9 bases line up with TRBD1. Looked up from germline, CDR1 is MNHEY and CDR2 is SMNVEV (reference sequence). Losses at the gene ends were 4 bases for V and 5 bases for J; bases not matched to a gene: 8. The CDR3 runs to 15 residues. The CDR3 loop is CASSSVGTGMTEAFF. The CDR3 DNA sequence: TGTGCCAGCAGTTCCGTTGGGACAGGGATGACTGAAGCTTTCTTT.

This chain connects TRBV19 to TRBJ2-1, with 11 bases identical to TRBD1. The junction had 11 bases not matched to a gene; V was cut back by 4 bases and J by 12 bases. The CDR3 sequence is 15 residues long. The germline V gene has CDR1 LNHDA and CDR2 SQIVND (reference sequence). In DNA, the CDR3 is TGTGCCAGTAGTACCGCCGGGACAGGGGGTGGATGGCAGTTCTTC. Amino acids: CASSTAGTGGGWQFF.

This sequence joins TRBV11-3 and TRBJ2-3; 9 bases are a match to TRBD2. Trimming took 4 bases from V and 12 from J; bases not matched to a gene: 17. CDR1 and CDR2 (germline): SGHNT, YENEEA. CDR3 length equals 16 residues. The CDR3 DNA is TGTGCCAGCAGCTCCCTAGGGGCGGGGGGGGCCACGTTACAGTATTTT. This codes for CASSSLGAGGATLQYF.

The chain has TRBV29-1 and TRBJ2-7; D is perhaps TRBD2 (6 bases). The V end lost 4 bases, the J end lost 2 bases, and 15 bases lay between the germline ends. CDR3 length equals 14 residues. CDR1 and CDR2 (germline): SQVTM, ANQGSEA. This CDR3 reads CSVGPRGGPYEQYF. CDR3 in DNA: TGCAGCGTTGGGCCCCGAGGAGGGCCCTACGAGCAGTACTTC.

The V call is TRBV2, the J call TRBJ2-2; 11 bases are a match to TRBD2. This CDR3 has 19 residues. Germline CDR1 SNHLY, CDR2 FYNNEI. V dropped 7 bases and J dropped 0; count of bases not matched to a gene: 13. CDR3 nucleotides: TGTGCCAGCACCCAAACTGGGACTAGCGGATACGCGAACACCGGGGAGCTGTTTTTT. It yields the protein CASTQTGTSGYANTGELFF.

In DNA, the CDR3 is TGTGCCAGCAGAAGGACTAGCGGGAGGGCCGGGGAGCTGTTTTTT. This encodes CASRRTSGRAGELFF. The chain is built from TRBV6-5 and TRBJ2-2, with TRBD2 matching 15 bases. This CDR3 spans 15 amino acids. J was trimmed by 6 bases and V by 6 bases; bases with no gene match: 2. The germline CDR1 and CDR2 sequences are MNHEY and SVGAGI.

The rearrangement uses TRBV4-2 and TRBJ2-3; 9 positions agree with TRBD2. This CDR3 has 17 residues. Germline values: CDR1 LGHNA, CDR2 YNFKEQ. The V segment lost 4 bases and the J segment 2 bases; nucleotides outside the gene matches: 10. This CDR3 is CASSPLGRGGSTDTQYF. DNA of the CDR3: TGTGCCAGCAGCCCTCTAGGGCGGGGGGGATCCACAGATACGCAGTATTTT.

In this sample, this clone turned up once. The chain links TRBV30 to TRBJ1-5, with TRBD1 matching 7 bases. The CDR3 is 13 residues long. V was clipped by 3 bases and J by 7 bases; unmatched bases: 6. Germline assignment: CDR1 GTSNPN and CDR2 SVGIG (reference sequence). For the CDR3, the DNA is TGTGCCTGGAGCACAGGGGTGGGACAGCCCCAGCATTTT. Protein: CAWSTGVGQPQHF.

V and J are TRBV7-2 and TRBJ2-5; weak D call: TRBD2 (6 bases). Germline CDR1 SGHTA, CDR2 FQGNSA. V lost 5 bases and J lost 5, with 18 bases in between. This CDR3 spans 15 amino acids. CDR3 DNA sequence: TGTGCCAGCAGCCCCCGGGGGTTAGTTTGGGAGACCCAGTACTTC. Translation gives CASSPRGLVWETQYF.

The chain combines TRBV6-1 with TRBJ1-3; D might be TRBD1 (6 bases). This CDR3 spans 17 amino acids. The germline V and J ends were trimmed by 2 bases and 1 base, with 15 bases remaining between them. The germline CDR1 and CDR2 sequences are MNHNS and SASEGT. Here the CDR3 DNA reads TGTGCCAGCAGTGAACTTTGGGGGCCGGATTCTGGAAACACCATATATTTT. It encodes CASSELWGPDSGNTIYF.

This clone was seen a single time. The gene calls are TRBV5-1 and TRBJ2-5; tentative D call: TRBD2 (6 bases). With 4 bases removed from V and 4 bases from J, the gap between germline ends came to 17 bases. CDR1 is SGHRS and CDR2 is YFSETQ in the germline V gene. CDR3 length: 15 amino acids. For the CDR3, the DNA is TGCGCCAGCAGCGCCGGGACTCCCGGTCCAGAGACCCAGTACTTC. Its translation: CASSAGTPGPETQYF.

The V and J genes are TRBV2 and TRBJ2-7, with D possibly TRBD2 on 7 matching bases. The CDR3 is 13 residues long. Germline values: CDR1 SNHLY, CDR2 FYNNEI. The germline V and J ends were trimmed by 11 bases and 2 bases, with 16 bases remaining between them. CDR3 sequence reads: CAWTEGGAYEQYF. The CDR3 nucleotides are TGTGCCTGGACCGAAGGGGGGGCCTACGAGCAGTACTTC.

This CDR3 is CASSWEHQPQHF. Written as DNA, the CDR3 is TGTGCCAGCAGTTGGGAGCATCAGCCCCAGCATTTT. V is TRBV28 and J is TRBJ1-5; D not resolved. V lost 4 bases, J lost 5 bases, and 6 bases lay in between. CDR3 length equals 12 residues. Germline CDR1 is MDHEN and CDR2 is SYDVKM.